A single sample is the source of the 28 T cell receptor beta chains below, sequenced in a study of blood T cells in healthy people across ages. Using a J-beta primer mix together with a sample-barcoded 5' primer, a second PCR was run for roughly 7 to 12 cycles. TCRdb analysed the 5' RACE reads with MiXCR anew, one entry per CDR3 protein. The table shows 780,000 or so distinct CDR3 sequences, with 20% to 25% occurring only once. The data were also submitted as part of a second study, on T cells of mothers and their children.

Sequenced material: blood. The origin of the receptors is a boy aged 5 to 17 in good health.

This clonotype was seen more than once but under ten times. V and J are TRBV29-1 and TRBJ1-1; unclear D gene. The CDR3 consists of 12 residues. Trimming took 4 bases from V and 1 from J, leaving 7 bases between them. Germline V CDR1 and CDR2: SQVTM, ANQGSEA. CDR3 coding DNA: TGCAGCGTTGTGGGGAGGAACACTGAAGCTTTCTTT. Amino acids: CSVVGRNTEAFF.

The V and J genes are TRBV4-1 and TRBJ2-5; 12 positions match TRBD2. The junction had 6 bases not matched to a gene; V was cut back by 3 bases and J by 7 bases. Germline CDR1 and CDR2: MGHRA and YSYEKL. The CDR3 runs to 15 residues. The DNA for the CDR3 is TGCGCCAGCAGCCACGGACTAGCGGGGCGCGGGACCCAGTACTTC. Translation gives CASSHGLAGRGTQYF.

This chain links TRBV20-1 with TRBJ2-7; 8 nucleotides match TRBD1. Germline values: CDR1 DFQATT, CDR2 SNEGSKA (reference sequence). This CDR3 spans 15 amino acids. V was pared by 1 base and J by 3 bases, with 8 bases of the junction left unmatched. CDR3 in amino acids: CSARGPGQGYYEQYF. The CDR3 nucleotides are TGCAGTGCTAGAGGCCCCGGACAGGGTTACTACGAGCAGTACTTC.

The chain recombines TRBV9 with TRBJ2-7; no firm D call. From germline, CDR1 is SGDLS and CDR2 YYNGEE. The CDR3 is 15 amino acids. V gave up 4 bases and J gave up 4 bases, with 18 bases separating them. The CDR3 region has the DNA TGTGCCAGCAGCACTGATCCGTGGGGTCAGTACGAGCAGTACTTC. As protein: CASSTDPWGQYEQYF.

The chain couples TRBV14 to TRBJ2-7; the match to TRBD1 covers 8 bases. There are 16 residues in the CDR3. Trimming took 3 bases from V and 0 from J; bases not matched to a gene: 7. Germline loops: CDR1 SGHDN, CDR2 FVKESK. The CDR3 region has the DNA TGTGCCAGCAGCCAGGGAACCGGGACAGGCTCCTACGAGCAGTACTTC. Protein sequence: CASSQGTGTGSYEQYF.

This clonotype was detected ten times or more. The chain uses TRBV18 and TRBJ2-7; weak D call: TRBD2 (7 bases). Trimming removed 8 bases from V and 3 bases from J, with 17 bases in between. CDR3 size: 14 residues. The germline CDR1 and CDR2 sequences are KGHSH and LQKENI. The DNA for the CDR3 is TGTGCCAGCAGCCCACCGGGGGGCAGCTACGAGCAGTACTTC. As protein: CASSPPGGSYEQYF.

This clonotype has a handful of counts. The chain employs TRBV7-8 and TRBJ2-5; 7 bases fit TRBD1. J was trimmed by 5 bases and V by 5 bases; bases with no gene match: 11. The CDR3 runs to 15 residues. In germline, CDR1 is SGHVS, CDR2 FQNEAQ. The CDR3 reads CASSPRGGQEETQYF. The CDR3 coding sequence is TGTGCCAGCAGCCCCAGGGGTGGACAGGAGGAGACCCAGTACTTC.

J is TRBJ1-2 and V is TRBV28, with D unresolved. The germline V gene encodes CDR1 MDHEN and CDR2 SYDVKM. The ends were cut back, 5 bases at V and 6 bases at J, with 13 bases in the middle. This CDR3 is built from 13 residues. The CDR3 nucleotides are TGTGCCAGCAGTAACGAAGGGCAGGATGGCTACACCTTC. Its translation is CASSNEGQDGYTF.

This sequence joins TRBV29-1 and TRBJ1-5, with 8 bases aligning to TRBD1. This CDR3 has 14 residues. The germline CDR1 and CDR2 sequences are SQVTM and ANQGSEA. Trimming at V came to 4 bases and at J to 5 bases, leaving 7 bases not matched to a gene. Written as DNA, the CDR3 is TGCAGCGTTGTTTTCAGGGGGCTCGATCAGCCCCAGCATTTT. Its translation is CSVVFRGLDQPQHF.

This clonotype was detected a few times. The J gene is TRBJ1-2, the V gene TRBV7-9, with D possibly matching TRBD1 (5 bases). Germline V CDR1 and CDR2: SEHNR, FQNEAQ (reference sequence). V lost 5 bases and J 2 bases, leaving 12 bases between the germline ends. The CDR3 length is 14 residues. The CDR3 coding sequence is TGTGCCAGCAGCCCTCCGGGACCCAACTATGGCTACACCTTC. Protein product: CASSPPGPNYGYTF.

This chain joins TRBV4-2 and TRBJ2-1, with 14 bases that match TRBD2. CDR1 and CDR2 (germline): LGHNA, YNFKEQ. The CDR3 consists of 17 residues. Losses at the gene ends were 5 bases for V and 3 bases for J; bases not matched to a gene: 6. The CDR3 here is CASSRLAGGPGYNEQFF. The CDR3 bases are TGTGCCAGCAGCAGACTAGCGGGGGGGCCTGGCTACAATGAGCAGTTCTTC.

The chain has TRBV6-2 or TRBV6-3 and TRBJ2-3, with D unclear. The CDR3 has 11 residues. Trimming took off 6 bases at V and 8 bases at J, with 9 bases between the two ends. CDR1 is MNHEY and CDR2 is SVGEGT in the germline V gene. This chain's CDR3 is CASSDRFTQYF. The CDR3 region has the DNA TGTGCCAGCAGCGACCGGTTTACGCAGTATTTT.

The gene calls are TRBV6-2 or TRBV6-3 and TRBJ2-3; D might be TRBD2 (6 bases). The CDR3 is made up of 15 amino acids. Trimming stripped 6 bases from V and 2 bases from J, with 15 bases between. The germline CDR1 and CDR2 sequences are MNHEY and SVGEGT. The CDR3 DNA follows: TGTGCCAGCAGAGAGGGGACTTCGAACACAGATACGCAGTATTTT. Protein sequence: CASREGTSNTDTQYF.

The rearrangement joins TRBV20-1 to TRBJ2-5; the match to TRBD2 covers 11 bases. The CDR3 loop spans 14 amino acids. Looked up from germline, CDR1 is DFQATT and CDR2 is SNEGSKA (reference sequence). With V trimmed by 5 bases and J by 2 bases, 4 bases remained unmatched. CDR3 in amino acids: CSAQGLAVQETQYF. For the CDR3, the DNA is TGCAGTGCTCAGGGACTAGCGGTACAAGAGACCCAGTACTTC.

This clonotype was picked up a small number of times. This likely comes from a read error, as the CDR3 has no conserved phenylalanine or tryptophan at its end. The chain links TRBV30 to TRBJ1-1; maybe TRBD1 (5 bases). This CDR3 region has 13 residues. The V gene lost 4 bases and the J gene lost 2 bases, with 11 bases spanning the gap. Germline loops: CDR1 GTSNPN, CDR2 SVGIG (reference sequence). This CDR3 is CAWTVGGNTEAFL. In nucleotides, the CDR3 is TGTGCCTGGACCGTCGGGGGAAACACTGAAGCTTTCCTT.

This chain joins TRBV2 and TRBJ1-1; D remains ambiguous. Trimming took off 3 bases at V and 0 bases at J, with 5 bases between the two ends. Germline assignment: CDR1 SNHLY and CDR2 FYNNEI. The CDR3 totals 13 residues. The CDR3 DNA follows: TGTGCCAGCAGTGATGTGTTGAACACTGAAGCTTTCTTT. Amino acid sequence: CASSDVLNTEAFF.

This clonotype has a handful of counts. This chain links TRBV3-1 with TRBJ1-1; D not certain. The CDR3 length is 12 residues. The germline V gene has CDR1 LGHDT and CDR2 YNNKEL (reference sequence). V lost 2 bases to trimming and J lost 7 bases, with 8 bases between them. The CDR3 sequence is CASSQTRNEAFF. The CDR3 DNA sequence: TGTGCCAGCAGCCAAACGAGAAATGAAGCTTTCTTT.

The chain couples TRBV11-2 to TRBJ1-5, with D possibly matching TRBD1 (5 bases). V lost 0 bases to trimming and J lost 9 bases, with 6 bases between them. Germline CDR1 reads SGHAT; CDR2 reads FQNNGV. The length of the CDR3 is 12 residues. The CDR3 is CASSLDGGPQHF. Here the CDR3 DNA reads TGTGCCAGCAGCTTAGACGGGGGGCCCCAGCATTTT.

This clonotype was recorded a few times. The chain recombines TRBV4-1 with TRBJ1-5, with TRBD1 as a possible D gene (5 bases). The V gene lost 0 bases and the J gene lost 0 bases, with 9 bases spanning the gap. In germline, CDR1 is MGHRA, CDR2 YSYEKL. The CDR3 runs 16 residues. The CDR3 nucleotides read TGCGCCAGCAGCCAAGAAGGGCAGGGTAGCAATCAGCCCCAGCATTTT. Translated: CASSQEGQGSNQPQHF.

CDR3 sequence reads: CASSPPGQGDYEQYF. The CDR3 DNA sequence: TGTGCCAGCTCACCCCCGGGACAGGGGGACTACGAGCAGTACTTC. This chain joins TRBV18 and TRBJ2-7; TRBD1 matches 11 bases. Germline V gene sequence: CDR1 KGHSH, CDR2 LQKENI. The CDR3 contains 15 residues. V lost 3 bases, J lost 3 bases, and 4 bases stayed unmatched.

This clonotype was picked up many times. The chain is built from TRBV10-3 and TRBJ2-2, with D possibly TRBD2 on 6 matching bases. Per the germline V gene, CDR1 is ENHRY and CDR2 is SYGVKD. This CDR3 comprises 14 residues. V lost 6 bases, J lost 6 bases, and 14 bases lay in between. The CDR3 region has the DNA TGTGCCATCAGGGAGCAGGAGGGGTCCGGGGAGCTGTTTTTT. It specifies CAIREQEGSGELFF.

V usage is TRBV30 and J usage is TRBJ2-3, with TRBD2 identical over 7 bases. The length of the CDR3 is 14 residues. Trimming at V came to 1 base and at J to 2 bases, leaving 3 bases not matched to a gene. Germline loops: CDR1 GTSNPN, CDR2 SVGIG (reference sequence). The CDR3 DNA follows: TGTGCCTGGAGTGGGGAGGGAATCACAGATACGCAGTATTTT. This gives the protein CAWSGEGITDTQYF.

The rearrangement uses TRBV20-1 and TRBJ2-3, with TRBD2 matching 16 bases. The CDR3 spans 16 residues. Germline CDR1 and CDR2: DFQATT and SNEGSKA (reference sequence). V shed 5 bases, J shed 1 base, and the junction held 3 bases outside the gene matches. CDR3 residues: CSAGTSGRARTDTQYF. Here the CDR3 DNA reads TGCAGTGCTGGGACTAGCGGGAGGGCGCGCACAGATACGCAGTATTTT.

The chain carries TRBV6-5 and TRBJ2-5; D not resolved. The J call may be wrong; the DNA end is better matched by TRBJ2-1. Germline loops: CDR1 MNHEY, CDR2 SVGAGI. The CDR3 contains 13 residues. The DNA of the CDR3 is TGTGCCAGCAGTTACTCGAACACCAATGAGCAGTTCTTC. Amino acid sequence: CASSYSNTNEQFF.

The chain combines TRBV9 with TRBJ1-2; maybe TRBD1 (5 bases). Germline assignment: CDR1 SGDLS and CDR2 YYNGEE. This CDR3 is 14 amino acids long. Trimming pared 1 base from V and 7 bases from J, leaving 14 bases between. The DNA of the CDR3 is TGTGCCAGCAGCGTACGAGGCAGGGAAGGTGGCTACACCTTC. It specifies CASSVRGREGGYTF.

V gene TRBV12-3 or TRBV12-4 combines with J gene TRBJ2-5, with D perhaps TRBD1 (5 bases). The CDR3 is 12 amino acids. Trimming left V 6 bases short and J 5 bases short, with 10 bases between. CDR3 DNA: TGTGCCAGCAGACGGCCAGGGGAGACCCAGTACTTC. It yields the protein CASRRPGETQYF.

This clonotype was seen only a few times. The genes are TRBV28 and TRBJ2-4, with D tentatively TRBD1 (5 bases). The CDR3 totals 17 residues. Germline V gene sequence: CDR1 MDHEN, CDR2 SYDVKM. V was clipped by 2 bases and J by 3 bases, with 17 bases between them. This CDR3 is CASSLRQWNSIKNIQYF. The CDR3 nucleotides read TGTGCCAGCAGTTTAAGACAGTGGAATTCAATCAAAAACATTCAGTACTTC.

The chain recombines TRBV7-8 with TRBJ1-3; D is unclear. Per the germline V gene, CDR1 is SGHVS and CDR2 is FQNEAQ. This CDR3 has 14 residues. Trimming stripped 5 bases from V and 0 bases from J, with 8 bases between. In nucleotides, the CDR3 is TGTGCCAGCAGCCGTGTAAGCTCTGGAAACACCATATATTTT. This sequence encodes CASSRVSSGNTIYF.